This TCR beta chain was sequenced for a study of T cell responses to AZD1222 COVID-19 vaccine. Study background: Whether given at about 4 or about 12 weeks, second doses were pooled.

In the case of this clone: Antigen: not known.

Produced via immunoSEQ multiplex PCR; TCRdb's table is partial and in-frame only. This table holds 100,000 to 120,000 clones, about 87% found once. Study-wide results and caveats: The study found Spike-specific TCR breadth and depth rose after two AZD1222 doses.

The V end was cut by 6 bases, the J end by 3 bases, with 11 bases between. CDR3 length: 13 amino acids. This TCR derives from an adult in good health. The sample here was peripheral blood, taken on day 0 of AZD1222 vaccination. This chain joins TRBV12-3 or TRBV12-4 and TRBJ1-2, with D uncertain. DNA for the CDR3: TGTGCCAGCAGACCTCCCGAGGACTATGGCTACACCTTC. Its translation: CASRPPEDYGYTF.